The source of this T cell receptor (beta chain) is a study of blood T cell repertoires in COVID-19. Some clones are missing from TCRdb's copy, which holds only in-frame ones; the method was immunoSEQ multiplex PCR. The sample lists roughly 70,000 clones, 85% to 90% occurring once. In its sample, this clone was seen once. The clonotype comes from a man aged 50 or older with active COVID-19. Sequencing input: peripheral blood.

CDR3 nucleotides: TGTGCCACCAGTGACAGGGCCAAAAACATTCAGTACTTC. It translates to CATSDRAKNIQYF. The chain recombines TRBV7-2 with TRBJ2-4, with a possible D match to TRBD1 (6 bases). The CDR3 runs 13 residues. Germline CDR1 is SGHTA and CDR2 is FQGNSA. The V gene lost 10 bases and the J gene lost 1 base, with 11 bases spanning the gap.